A single sample is the source of the 18 T cell receptor beta chains below, sequenced in a study of shared clonotypes between healthy human individuals (dated by TCRdb to about 2020). Preparation of the library involved the immunoSEQ multiplex PCR assay. In TCRdb, the immuneACCESS table is reduced to in-frame sequences with V and J assigned. These tables do not hold every clone; where another copy was compared, an unresolved V gene accounts for under half, and the others remain unexplained. The sample yields 2 million to 2.5 million clones; 80% to 95% were counted once. Of the sample, 0.39% falls within the top ten clones. Input material: naive CD4+ T cells from PBMCs. In the paper's terms, the cell subset or site label means: CD45RA+ positively selected. These receptors all stem from a man between 18 and 35 years old in good health. Some clones in this sample may be carry-over from other donors' samples.

This clone was counted a single time. V gene TRBV29-1 combines with J gene TRBJ2-3; 7 bases align to TRBD1. Germline lookup yields CDR1 SQVTM and CDR2 ANQGSEA. V lost 6 bases, J lost 5 bases, and 11 bases stayed unmatched. This CDR3 is 14 amino acids long. The CDR3 DNA follows: TGCAGCGTACGACAGGGCACCTTGGGAGATACGCAGTATTTT. Protein sequence: CSVRQGTLGDTQYF.

J is TRBJ1-1 and V is TRBV27; D remains unclear. CDR3 length: 15 amino acids. Trimming left V 5 bases short and J 5 bases short, with 18 bases between. CDR1 and CDR2 from the germline V gene are MNHEY and SMNVEV (reference sequence). In nucleotides, the CDR3 is TGTGCCAGCAGTGCCTTCCTGCCCCCTAGAACTGAAGCTTTCTTT. Protein sequence: CASSAFLPPRTEAFF.

The DNA for the CDR3 is TGTGCCAGCAGGGGACAGAGTAACGGAAAACTGTTTTTT. Protein product: CASRGQSNGKLFF. V is TRBV25-1 and J is TRBJ1-4; 7 bases line up with TRBD1. V shed 6 bases, J shed 10 bases, and the junction held 8 bases outside the gene matches. The CDR3 is 13 amino acids. Germline CDR1 reads MGHDK; CDR2 reads SYGVNS.

V gene TRBV5-6 combines with J gene TRBJ2-5, with D unclear. CDR1 is SGHDT and CDR2 is YYEEEE in the germline V gene. This CDR3 region has 14 residues. V was clipped by 6 bases and J by 5 bases, with 17 bases between them. Written as DNA, the CDR3 is TGTGCCAGCACCACCATAGGAGAGAGCGAGACCCAGTACTTC. Translating it yields CASTTIGESETQYF.

The chain has TRBV10-3 and TRBJ1-1, with D unclear. V lost 4 bases, J lost 7 bases, and 13 bases lay in between. The CDR3 has 13 residues. The germline V gene has CDR1 ENHRY and CDR2 SYGVKD. CDR3 sequence (DNA): TGTGCCATCAGTGGGGGAGGGCGGGGTGAAGCTTTCTTT. Its translation: CAISGGGRGEAFF.

The chain recombines TRBV5-1 with TRBJ1-2, with TRBD1 matching 8 bases. Germline V gene sequence: CDR1 SGHRS, CDR2 YFSETQ. J lost 5 bases, V lost 2 bases, and 14 bases had no gene match. This CDR3 is built from 17 residues. In DNA, the CDR3 is TGCGCCAGCAGCTTTCAGGGGGCGAATCCCCTAGGGTATGGCTACACCTTC. Protein product: CASSFQGANPLGYGYTF. Full variable domain (rest looked up from reference TRBV5-1 and TRBJ1-2): KAGVTQTPRYLIKTRGQQVTLSCSPISGHRSVSWYQQTPGQGLQFLFEYFSETQRNKGNFPGRFSGRQFSNSRSEMNVSTLELGDSALYLCASSFQGANPLGYGYTFGSGTRLTVV.

The V gene is TRBV15, the J gene TRBJ2-5; D is perhaps TRBD2 (6 bases). V lost 9 bases and J lost 5, with 13 bases in between. Germline CDR1 LNHNV, CDR2 YYDKDF (reference sequence). The CDR3 spans 12 residues. The CDR3 sequence: CATSAGMETQYF. The CDR3, as DNA: TGTGCCACGTCGGCGGGAATGGAGACCCAGTACTTC. Complete variable domain (other parts from reference TRBV15 and TRBJ2-5): DAMVIQNPRYQVTQFGKPVTLSCSQTLNHNVMYWYQQKSSQAPKLLFHYYDKDFNNEADTPDNFQSRRPNTSFCFLDIRSPGLGDTAMYLCATSAGMETQYFGPGTRLLVL.

This clone was detected only once. This CDR3 reads CASSFSAGQETQYF. The CDR3 nucleotides are TGTGCCAGCAGCTTTTCGGCAGGGCAAGAGACCCAGTACTTC. The chain has TRBV7-2 and TRBJ2-5; weak D call: TRBD1 (5 bases). CDR1 and CDR2 (germline): SGHTA, FQGNSA. This CDR3 has 14 amino acids. V was shortened by 3 bases and J by 2 bases, with 10 bases between the two germline ends.

The chain employs TRBV30 and TRBJ2-7, with 8 nucleotides matching TRBD1. There are 12 residues in the CDR3. Germline V lookup: CDR1 GTSNPN, CDR2 SVGIG (reference sequence). The J segment lost 3 bases and the V segment lost 3 bases, leaving 1 base of the junction unmatched. CDR3 residues: CAWRDRVYEQYF. DNA for the CDR3: TGTGCCTGGAGGGACAGGGTCTACGAGCAGTACTTC.

This rearrangement joins TRBV10-2 to TRBJ2-2, with D possibly TRBD1 on 6 matching bases. The germline V gene encodes CDR1 WSHSY and CDR2 SAAADI. V lost 6 bases and J lost 5, with 10 bases in between. This CDR3 has 13 residues. CDR3 sequence (DNA): TGCGCCAGCAGGGGACAAGGGACCGGGGAGCTGTTTTTT. This codes for CASRGQGTGELFF.

The chain recombines TRBV18 with TRBJ2-1, with D unclear. The V gene's germline CDR1 is KGHSH and CDR2 LQKENI. The CDR3 is made up of 14 amino acids. With 2 bases removed from V and 4 bases from J, the gap between germline ends came to 9 bases. This CDR3 reads CASSPVPGYNEQFF. The CDR3 DNA reads as TGTGCCAGCTCACCAGTCCCCGGATACAATGAGCAGTTCTTC. The full variable domain, with the rest looked up from reference TRBV18 and TRBJ2-1, is NAGVMQNPRHLVRRRGQEARLRCSPMKGHSHVYWYRQLPEEGLKFMVYLQKENIIDESGMPKERFSAEFPKEGPSILRIQQVVRGDSAAYFCASSPVPGYNEQFFGPGTRLTVL.

This clone has just one count. This chain joins TRBV19 and TRBJ2-1, with 11 bases matching TRBD2. V trimming: 5 bases; J trimming: 8 bases; junction bases outside the gene matches: 8. The CDR3 sequence is 15 residues long. Germline CDR1 and CDR2: LNHDA and SQIVND (reference sequence). The CDR3, as DNA: TGTGCCAGTAGTTTAATAGCGGGAGGGCGGGATGAGCAGTTCTTC. This translates into CASSLIAGGRDEQFF.

The J gene is TRBJ2-5, the V gene TRBV6-5, with TRBD1 matching over 10 bases. The CDR3 covers 16 residues. Germline V gene sequence: CDR1 MNHEY, CDR2 SVGAGI. With 0 bases clipped from V and 3 bases from J, the junction kept 4 bases outside the gene matches. The CDR3 DNA follows: TGTGCCAGCAGTTACTCCATCGGACAGGGGGAAGAGACCCAGTACTTC. This sequence encodes CASSYSIGQGEETQYF.

The V call is TRBV18, the J call TRBJ2-4, with 8 bases aligning to TRBD2. Germline V gives CDR1 KGHSH, CDR2 LQKENI. The CDR3 loop spans 15 amino acids. Trimming cost V 2 bases and J 6 bases; bases outside gene matches: 6. The CDR3 protein is CASSPSRLAGNIQYF. Here the CDR3 DNA reads TGTGCCAGCTCACCATCACGGCTAGCGGGAAACATTCAGTACTTC.

The gene calls are TRBV28 and TRBJ1-1, with no clear D. V was shortened by 8 bases and J by 3 bases, with 4 bases between the two germline ends. In germline, CDR1 is MDHEN, CDR2 SYDVKM. The CDR3 has 10 residues. Here the CDR3 reads CASQDTEAFF. Written as DNA, the CDR3 is TGTGCCAGCCAGGACACTGAAGCTTTCTTT.

The chain joins TRBV28 to TRBJ1-3; 11 bases agree with TRBD1. Losses at the gene ends were 6 bases for V and 0 bases for J; bases not matched to a gene: 10. The CDR3 runs 18 residues. CDR1 is MDHEN and CDR2 is SYDVKM in the germline V gene. CDR3 loop: CASRTPRDRGFSGNTIYF. The CDR3 DNA reads as TGTGCCAGCAGAACCCCGAGGGACAGGGGGTTCTCTGGAAACACCATATATTTT.

This clone showed up just once. The same CDR3 is also encoded by other DNA sequences in this sample. As DNA, the CDR3 is TGTGCCAGCAGCGTGGGAAGGGGGAATGAAAAACTGTTTTTT. This translates into CASSVGRGNEKLFF. V gene TRBV9 combines with J gene TRBJ1-4; tentative D call: TRBD1 (6 bases). In germline, CDR1 is SGDLS, CDR2 YYNGEE. V lost 2 bases to trimming and J lost 5 bases, with 10 bases between them. The CDR3 runs 14 residues.

The rearrangement joins TRBV27 to TRBJ2-2, with a possible D match to TRBD1 (6 bases). Trimming took off 4 bases at V and 6 bases at J, with 15 bases between the two ends. CDR3 length: 15 residues. Germline assignment: CDR1 MNHEY and CDR2 SMNVEV (reference sequence). DNA for the CDR3: TGTGCCAGCAGTTACGGGCAGGGGATCGCCGGGGAGCTGTTTTTT. Translated, it gives CASSYGQGIAGELFF.